The source of this TCR beta chain is a study of T cell responses to AZD1222 COVID-19 vaccine. Second doses that came at about 4 or about 12 weeks were put together. The method was immunoSEQ multiplex PCR; TCRdb's version includes in-frame clones alone and lacks a portion of them. The data contain around 140,000 clones, about 94% of them singletons. This CDR3 has 17 residues. The V end lost 0 bases, the J end lost 7 bases, and 22 bases lay between the germline ends. In germline, CDR1 is SQVTM, CDR2 ANQGSEA. This TCR came from an adult who received the AZD1222 COVID-19 vaccine. The genes are TRBV29-1 and TRBJ2-1; possible D gene TRBD2, 6 bases. The sample in question was peripheral blood, obtained 28 days after the second AZD1222 dose. This CDR3 is CSVEDRLGVSGENEQFF. For the CDR3, the DNA is TGCAGCGTTGAAGATAGACTAGGAGTTTCGGGTGAGAATGAGCAGTTCTTC.